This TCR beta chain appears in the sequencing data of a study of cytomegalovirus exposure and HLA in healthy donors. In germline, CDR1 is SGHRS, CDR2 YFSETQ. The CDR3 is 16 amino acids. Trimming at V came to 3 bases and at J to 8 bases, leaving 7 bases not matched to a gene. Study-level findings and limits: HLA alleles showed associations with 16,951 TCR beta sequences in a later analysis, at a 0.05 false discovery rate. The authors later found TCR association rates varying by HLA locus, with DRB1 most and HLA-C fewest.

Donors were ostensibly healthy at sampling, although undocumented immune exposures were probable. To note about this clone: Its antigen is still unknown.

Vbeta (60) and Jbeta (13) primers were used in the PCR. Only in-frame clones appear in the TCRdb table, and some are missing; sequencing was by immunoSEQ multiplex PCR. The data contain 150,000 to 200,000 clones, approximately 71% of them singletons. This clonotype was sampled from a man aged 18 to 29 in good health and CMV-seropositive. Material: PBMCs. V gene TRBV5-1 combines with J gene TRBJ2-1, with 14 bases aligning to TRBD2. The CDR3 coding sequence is TGCGCCAGCAGCTCCGGACTAGCGGGAGGCAGGGATGAGCAGTTCTTC. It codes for CASSSGLAGGRDEQFF.